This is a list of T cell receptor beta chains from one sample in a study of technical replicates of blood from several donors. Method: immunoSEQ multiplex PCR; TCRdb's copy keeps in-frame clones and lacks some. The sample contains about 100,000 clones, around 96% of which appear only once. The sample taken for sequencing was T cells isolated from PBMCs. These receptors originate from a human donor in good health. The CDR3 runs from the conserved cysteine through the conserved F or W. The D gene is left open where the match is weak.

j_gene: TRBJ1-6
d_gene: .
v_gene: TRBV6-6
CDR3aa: CASSYLQNNSPLHF

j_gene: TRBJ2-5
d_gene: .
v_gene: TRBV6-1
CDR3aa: CASSAAQSYQETQYF

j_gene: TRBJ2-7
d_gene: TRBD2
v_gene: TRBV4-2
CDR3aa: CASSQDRLAGRGGGYEQYF

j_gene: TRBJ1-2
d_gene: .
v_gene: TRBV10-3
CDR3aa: CAIREQRDNNNYGYTF

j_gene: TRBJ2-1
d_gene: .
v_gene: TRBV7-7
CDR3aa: CASSQGLHNEQFF

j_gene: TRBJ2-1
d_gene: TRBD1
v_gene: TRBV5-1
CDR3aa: CASSLLTLGTGAYGEQFF

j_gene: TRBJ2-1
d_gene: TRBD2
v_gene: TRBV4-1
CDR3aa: CASSQDGHGLAGPTSYNEQFF

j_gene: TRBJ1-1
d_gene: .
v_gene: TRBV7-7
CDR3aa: CASSLTGDTEAFF

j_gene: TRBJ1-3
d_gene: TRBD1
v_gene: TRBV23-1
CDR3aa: CASSQSIRLRDSVDF

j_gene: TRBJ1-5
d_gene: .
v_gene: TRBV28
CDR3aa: CASSLRGGQHF

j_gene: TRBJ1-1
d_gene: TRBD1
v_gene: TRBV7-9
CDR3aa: CASSRQGATWGLNTEAFF

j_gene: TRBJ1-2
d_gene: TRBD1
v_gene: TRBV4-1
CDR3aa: CASSQGQGTYGYTF

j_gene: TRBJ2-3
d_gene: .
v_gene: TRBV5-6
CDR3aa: CASSLGKRAADTQYF

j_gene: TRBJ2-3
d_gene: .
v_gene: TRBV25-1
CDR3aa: CASSDVRISTDTQYF

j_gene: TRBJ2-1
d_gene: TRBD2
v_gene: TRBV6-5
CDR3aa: CASSYGAGGPIGEQFF

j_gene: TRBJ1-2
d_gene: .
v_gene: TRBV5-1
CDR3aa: CASSTRQSNYGYTF

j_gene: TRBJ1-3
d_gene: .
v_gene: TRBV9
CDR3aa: CASSVGGLGASGNTIYF

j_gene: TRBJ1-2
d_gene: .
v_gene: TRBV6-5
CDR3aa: CASTPGHGSYGYTF

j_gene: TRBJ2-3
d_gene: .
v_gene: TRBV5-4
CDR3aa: CASSLPGSRTDTQYF

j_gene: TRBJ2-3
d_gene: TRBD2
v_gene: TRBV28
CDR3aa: CASSPLPGTSGFTDTQYF

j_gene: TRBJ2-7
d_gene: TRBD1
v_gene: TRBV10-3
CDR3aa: CAISDRPDRGPYEQYF

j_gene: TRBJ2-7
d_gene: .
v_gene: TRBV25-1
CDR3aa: CASRLGGTYEQYF